This T cell receptor beta chain was recovered during a study of OX40 agonist ivuxolimab in advanced cancers. Across the study: It was ivuxolimab, an agonistic anti-OX40 (CD134) antibody, that patients were treated with. People in dose escalation had one of these cancers: hepatocellular carcinoma, melanoma, renal cell or head and neck cancer. The patients received ivuxolimab by intravenous route every 2 weeks at 0.01 to 10 mg/kg.

Clones were read by immunoSEQ multiplex PCR, and TCRdb kept only the in-frame ones, dropping some. The sample holds about 20,000 clones, around 78% seen once. V was clipped by 6 bases and J by 4 bases, with 10 bases between them. Germline CDR1 and CDR2: LNHDA and SQIVND (reference sequence). The CDR3 runs 12 residues. The receptor was derived from an adult with an advanced solid tumor such as melanoma, head and neck, liver or kidney cancer. The chain links TRBV19 to TRBJ2-7; D not resolved. The starting material was CD4+ or CD8+ T cells sorted from blood, obtained in a trial of the OX40 agonist ivuxolimab. The CDR3 sequence: CASSPNSYEQYF. The CDR3 DNA is TGTGCCAGTAGCCCAAACAGTTACGAGCAGTACTTC.